Listed below are T cell receptor beta chains from one sample, sequenced in a study of blood T cell repertoires in COVID-19. Assay used: immunoSEQ multiplex PCR; TCRdb lists only in-frame clones, some missing. The data hold 150,000 or so clones, with roughly 80% observed a single time. Sequencing input: peripheral blood. The receptors come from a woman aged 70-85 years with COVID-19, enrolled during active disease. Each CDR3 is given with its conserved first and last residue. Fields, in order: D gene, V gene, clone size, J gene, CDR3 DNA, CDR3 protein. D genes are given only for firm matches. Size values are once, few and many counts, or a class for expanded clones, and some rows have none.

d_call: -
v_call: TRBV24-1
clone_size: -
j_call: TRBJ2-1
cdr3_nt: TGTGCCACCAGTGACCCCACCCCTAACGGGGAACGGAATGAGCAGTTCTTC
cdr3_aa: CATSDPTPNGERNEQFF

d_call: TRBD1
v_call: TRBV7-9
clone_size: -
j_call: TRBJ1-4
cdr3_nt: TGTGCCAGCAGCCCGGGACAGGGGTATGAAAAACTGTTTTTT
cdr3_aa: CASSPGQGYEKLFF

d_call: TRBD2
v_call: TRBV29-1
clone_size: -
j_call: TRBJ2-1
cdr3_nt: TGCAGCGTTGAAGGGGGGGGGTCTTACAATGAGCAGTTCTTC
cdr3_aa: CSVEGGGSYNEQFF

d_call: -
v_call: TRBV10-1
clone_size: -
j_call: TRBJ1-2
cdr3_nt: TGCGCCAGCAGTGCTCACAGTAACTATGGCTACACCTTC
cdr3_aa: CASSAHSNYGYTF

d_call: TRBD2
v_call: TRBV12-5
clone_size: -
j_call: TRBJ2-1
cdr3_nt: TGTGCTAGTGGTTTGGCCACGGGGGGGGTTAACTCCTACAATGAGCAGTTCTTC
cdr3_aa: CASGLATGGVNSYNEQFF

d_call: -
v_call: TRBV5-5
clone_size: once
j_call: TRBJ2-1
cdr3_nt: TGTGCCAGCAGCTTCTGGCAGATCCATGACAATGAGCAGTTCTTC
cdr3_aa: CASSFWQIHDNEQFF

d_call: TRBD1
v_call: TRBV28
clone_size: -
j_call: TRBJ1-5
cdr3_nt: TGTGCCAGCAGCACCTCTGGACAGGGTAATCAGCCCCAGCATTTT
cdr3_aa: CASSTSGQGNQPQHF

d_call: -
v_call: TRBV2
clone_size: -
j_call: TRBJ1-6
cdr3_nt: TGTGCCAGCAGTGCGGGAGGTAATTCACCCCTCCACTTT
cdr3_aa: CASSAGGNSPLHF

d_call: -
v_call: TRBV5-6
clone_size: -
j_call: TRBJ2-7
cdr3_nt: TGTGCCAGCAGCTTGTGGCCAGGGGCCTACGAGCAGTACTTC
cdr3_aa: CASSLWPGAYEQYF

d_call: -
v_call: TRBV10-3
clone_size: once
j_call: TRBJ2-3
cdr3_nt: TGTGCCATCAGTGAGTCGAGCTCAGATACGCAGTATTTT
cdr3_aa: CAISESSSDTQYF

d_call: TRBD2
v_call: TRBV13
clone_size: few
j_call: TRBJ2-7
cdr3_nt: TGTGCCAGCAGCTTTGGGCGGGGGGCCGAGCAGTACTTC
cdr3_aa: CASSFGRGAEQYF

d_call: -
v_call: TRBV16
clone_size: -
j_call: TRBJ1-2
cdr3_nt: TGTGCCAGCAGACATCCGGCAGGGACTAACTATGGCTACACCTTC
cdr3_aa: CASRHPAGTNYGYTF

d_call: -
v_call: TRBV4-1
clone_size: -
j_call: TRBJ1-5
cdr3_nt: TGCGCCAGCAGCCAAGAGTTGGCGGGGAGGGGTCAGCCCCAGCATTTT
cdr3_aa: CASSQELAGRGQPQHF

d_call: -
v_call: TRBV3-1/TRBV3-2
clone_size: -
j_call: TRBJ2-2
cdr3_nt: TGTGCCAGCAGCCAGCGGGGGCCGCCCACCGGGGAGCTGTTTTTT
cdr3_aa: CASSQRGPPTGELFF

d_call: -
v_call: TRBV6-5
clone_size: -
j_call: TRBJ2-5
cdr3_nt: TGTGCCAGCAGGACCCAAAGGGGTATCCAAGAGACCCAGTACTTC
cdr3_aa: CASRTQRGIQETQYF

d_call: -
v_call: TRBV19
clone_size: -
j_call: TRBJ1-3
cdr3_nt: TGTGCCAGTAGAAGGACAGCGATCTCTGGAAACACCATATATTTT
cdr3_aa: CASRRTAISGNTIYF

d_call: -
v_call: TRBV20-1
clone_size: -
j_call: TRBJ1-2
cdr3_nt: TGCAGTGCTAGTAACGGGAACTATGGCTACACCTTC
cdr3_aa: CSASNGNYGYTF

d_call: -
v_call: TRBV21-1
clone_size: -
j_call: TRBJ1-1
cdr3_nt: TGTGCCAGCAGCACCACAGGGAAAACTGAAGCTTTCTTT
cdr3_aa: CASSTTGKTEAFF

d_call: -
v_call: TRBV12-3/TRBV12-4
clone_size: -
j_call: TRBJ2-5
cdr3_nt: TGTGCCAGCAGGCCCGCGTCCCAAGAGACCCAGTACTTC
cdr3_aa: CASRPASQETQYF

d_call: -
v_call: TRBV11-2
clone_size: -
j_call: TRBJ2-7
cdr3_nt: TGTGCCAGCAGCGAGACATACGAGCAGTACTTC
cdr3_aa: CASSETYEQYF

d_call: TRBD1
v_call: TRBV2
clone_size: -
j_call: TRBJ2-2
cdr3_nt: TGTGCCAGCGGCAAGGACAGGGTGCTCACCGGGGAGCTGTTTTTT
cdr3_aa: CASGKDRVLTGELFF

d_call: TRBD1
v_call: TRBV29-1
clone_size: -
j_call: TRBJ2-5
cdr3_nt: TGCAGCGTTGAAGGCAGGGGGCAGGGGACCCAGTACTTC
cdr3_aa: CSVEGRGQGTQYF

d_call: -
v_call: TRBV5-1
clone_size: once
j_call: TRBJ2-1
cdr3_nt: TGCGCCAGCAGCGCGGGTCCCTACAATGAGCAGTTCTTC
cdr3_aa: CASSAGPYNEQFF

d_call: -
v_call: TRBV28
clone_size: few
j_call: TRBJ1-2
cdr3_nt: TGTGCCAGCAGCCACGGGACTGCCTATGGCTACACCTTC
cdr3_aa: CASSHGTAYGYTF